A single sample gave rise to the 11 T cell receptor beta chains below, sequenced in a study of cytomegalovirus exposure and HLA in healthy donors (TCRdb year 2017). Preparation of the library involved the immunoSEQ multiplex PCR assay. Here the immuneACCESS table is served through TCRdb, limited to in-frame sequences with V and J called. Missing clones are a known gap in these copies; in checked studies unresolved V genes cover under half, and the rest lacks a known reason. For this sample the table gives about 73,000 clones, of which roughly 89% were detected only once. The ten largest clones represent 3% to 4% of the sample. Sample: PBMCs. The receptor source for this set is a woman in her late teens or twenties in good health and CMV-seropositive.

This chain joins TRBV2 and TRBJ1-2, with 8 bases identical to TRBD1. The germline V gene has CDR1 SNHLY and CDR2 FYNNEI. The CDR3 is made up of 13 amino acids. V gave up 7 bases and J gave up 5 bases; unmatched junction bases: 6. DNA of the CDR3: TGTGCCAGCAATGTGCAGGGGGCTTATGGCTACACCTTC. This gives the protein CASNVQGAYGYTF.

This clone was seen more than once but under ten times. This chain connects TRBV19 to TRBJ2-1, with D possibly TRBD1 on 5 matching bases. This CDR3 region has 14 residues. Trimming removed 5 bases at V and 6 bases at J, with 14 bases between. Germline V gene sequence: CDR1 LNHDA, CDR2 SQIVND (reference sequence). The CDR3 region has the DNA TGTGCCAGTAGTGGGGCAAGGGGTATCAATGAGCAGTTCTTC. It codes for CASSGARGINEQFF.

The chain combines TRBV4-2 with TRBJ2-7; 11 nucleotides agree with TRBD2. V dropped 3 bases and J dropped 2; count of bases not matched to a gene: 3. This CDR3 comprises 15 residues. Germline values: CDR1 LGHNA, CDR2 YNFKEQ. The CDR3 DNA is TGTGCCAGCAGCCAGGCTAGCGGGGGGCCCTACGAGCAGTACTTC. Amino acids: CASSQASGGPYEQYF.

This clone was found a few times. The J gene is TRBJ2-7, the V gene TRBV5-1, with 9 bases lining up with TRBD1. Per the germline V gene, CDR1 is SGHRS and CDR2 is YFSETQ. The CDR3 length is 15 residues. Trimming at V came to 5 bases and at J to 1 base, leaving 7 bases not matched to a gene. CDR3 loop: CASRTKQGASYEQYF. The CDR3 DNA reads TGCGCCAGCAGGACTAAACAGGGGGCTTCCTACGAGCAGTACTTC.

The chain has TRBV6-5 and TRBJ1-4; possibly TRBD1 for D (5 bases). Germline V CDR1 and CDR2: MNHEY, SVGAGI. The CDR3 contains 16 residues. V lost 0 bases and J lost 2, with 10 bases in between. CDR3 nucleotides: TGTGCCAGCAGTTACTCGATGGCAGGGACTAATGAAAAACTGTTTTTT. It encodes CASSYSMAGTNEKLFF.

This rearrangement joins TRBV13 to TRBJ2-5; TRBD2 matches at 14 bases. This CDR3 contains 18 residues. From germline, CDR1 is PRHDT and CDR2 FYEKMQ (reference sequence). Trimming cost V 5 bases and J 0 bases; bases outside gene matches: 8. DNA of the CDR3: TGTGCCAGCAGCCGTCCCGGGACTAGCGGGGGCCACCAAGAGACCCAGTACTTC. This translates into CASSRPGTSGGHQETQYF. Variable domain in full (rest from reference TRBV13 and TRBJ2-5): AAGVIQSPRHLIKEKRETATLKCYPIPRHDTVYWYQQGPGQDPQFLISFYEKMQSDKGSIPDRFSAQQFSDYHSELNMSSLELGDSALYFCASSRPGTSGGHQETQYFGPGTRLLVL.

The chain joins TRBV29-1 to TRBJ1-4; 9 bases map to TRBD1. The length of the CDR3 is 14 residues. Per the germline V gene, CDR1 is SQVTM and CDR2 is ANQGSEA. The CDR3, as DNA: TGCGCTGGGGGACGACAGGGGGAAAGTGAAAAACTGTTTTTT. It codes for CAGGRQGESEKLFF. The whole variable domain, remainder taken from reference TRBV29-1 and TRBJ1-4, is SAVISQKPSRDICQRGTSLTIQCQVDSQVTMMFWYRQQPGQSLTLIATANQGSEATYESGFVIDKFPISRPNLTFSTLTVSNMSPEDSSIYLCAGGRQGESEKLFFGSGTQLSVL.

The rearrangement links TRBV19 to TRBJ1-3, with a tentative D call TRBD1 (6 bases). Trimming removed 5 bases from V and 2 bases from J, with 16 bases in between. The germline CDR1 and CDR2 sequences are LNHDA and SQIVND (reference sequence). The CDR3 has 16 residues. The CDR3 region has the DNA TGTGCCAGTAGTCCGCCATTACAGGGTGCTGGAAACACCATATATTTT. It yields the protein CASSPPLQGAGNTIYF.

The chain carries TRBV19 and TRBJ1-2; no reliable D call. Between the trimmed V and J ends, which lost 1 base and 10 bases, there was a span of 10 bases. The CDR3 covers 12 residues. Germline CDR1 is LNHDA and CDR2 is SQIVND (reference sequence). The CDR3 DNA sequence: TGTGCCAGTAGTATAGCAGGTTCTTTCTACACCTTC. Amino acids: CASSIAGSFYTF.

The genes are TRBV5-4 and TRBJ2-7; D might be TRBD2 (6 bases). The V end was cut by 2 bases, the J end by 3 bases, with 12 bases between. CDR1 is SGHNT, CDR2 YYREEE, per germline (reference sequence). This CDR3 is built from 14 residues. In DNA, the CDR3 is TGTGCCAGCAGCTTCCGGGGACTGAACTACGAGCAGTACTTC. Protein sequence: CASSFRGLNYEQYF.

The V and J genes are TRBV30 and TRBJ1-3; D gene ambiguous. Germline CDR1 and CDR2: GTSNPN and SVGIG (reference sequence). Trimming removed 5 bases at V and 0 bases at J, with 11 bases between. This CDR3 has 14 residues. The CDR3 DNA sequence: TGTGCCTGGGCGAGGGAGATCTCTGGAAACACCATATATTTT. Translation gives CAWAREISGNTIYF.